Given below is one T cell receptor beta chain in context. Its specificity is unknown. Germline CDR1 LNHDA, CDR2 SQIVND (reference sequence). This CDR3 spans 13 amino acids. Trimming took off 3 bases at V and 7 bases at J, with 10 bases between the two ends. Naive CD8 cells, CD45RO-negative and positively selected for CCR7, excluded terminally differentiated effector memory CD45RA+ cells. The donors, all of them Caucasian adults, lived in Nashville, Tennessee. Only in-frame clones appear in the TCRdb table, and some are missing; sequencing was by immunoSEQ multiplex PCR. In the table there are millions of clones, 90% to 95% of which are singletons. This record comes from a study of shared clonotypes between healthy human individuals. General observations from the study: An anticipated effect of sequencing depth on clonotype sharing among donors was recognized.

The chain joins TRBV19 to TRBJ1-5, with D unclear. The sample comprised naive CD8+ T cells from PBMCs. This receptor was identified in a young man in good health. Some clones in this sample may be carry-over from other donors' samples. DNA for the CDR3: TGTGCCAGTAGTATCCCCGACGACCAGCCCCAGCATTTT. It codes for CASSIPDDQPQHF.